Following are 23 T cell receptor beta chains from one sample sequenced in a study of shared clonotypes between healthy human individuals. It was CD45RO-negative cells, positively selected for CCR7, that made up naive CD8 cells, with terminally differentiated effector memory CD45RA+ cells excluded. TCRdb's copy holds only in-frame clones and misses some; the assay was immunoSEQ multiplex PCR. The data hold about 700,000 clones, with 92% observed a single time. The sequenced sample consisted of naive CD8+ T cells sorted from blood. These receptors were obtained from a man in his thirties or forties in good health.

The table lists this clone with a count of one. This chain connects TRBV19 to TRBJ2-7; D may be TRBD1 or TRBD2 (6 bases each). This CDR3 comprises 13 residues. Germline CDR1 and CDR2: LNHDA and SQIVND (reference sequence). V lost 2 bases and J 4 bases, leaving 9 bases between the germline ends. DNA of the CDR3: TGTGCCAGTAGTATACGAGGGGGGTACGAGCAGTACTTC. Translation gives CASSIRGGYEQYF. Full variable domain (remainder filled in from reference TRBV19 and TRBJ2-7): DGGITQSPKYLFRKEGQNVTLSCEQNLNHDAMYWYRQDPGQGLRLIYYSQIVNDFQKGDIAEGYSVSREKKESFPLTVTSAQKNPTAFYLCASSIRGGYEQYFGPGTRLTVT.

The chain uses TRBV4-1 and TRBJ2-2; D is possibly TRBD2 (6 bases). V was cut by 1 base and J by 7 bases, with 13 bases left in between. CDR3 length: 15 amino acids. From germline, CDR1 is MGHRA and CDR2 YSYEKL. The CDR3 DNA reads as TGCGCCAGCAGCCAAGTCTGGGGGACTGTCGGGGAGCTGTTTTTT. This sequence encodes CASSQVWGTVGELFF.

The chain joins TRBV11-3 to TRBJ2-2, with TRBD1 matching 8 bases. This CDR3 spans 15 amino acids. V shed 2 bases and J 4 bases; nucleotides not matched to a gene: 3. Germline V CDR1 and CDR2: SGHNT, YENEEA. The CDR3 loop reads CASSLRTGSTGELFF. As DNA, the CDR3 is TGTGCCAGCAGCTTAAGGACAGGGTCCACCGGGGAGCTGTTTTTT.

The chain couples TRBV4-1 to TRBJ2-3, with a weak D call TRBD2 (5 bases). Germline CDR1 and CDR2: MGHRA and YSYEKL. The CDR3 totals 14 residues. The germline V and J ends were trimmed by 3 bases and 6 bases, with 13 bases remaining between them. DNA for the CDR3: TGCGCCAGCAGCCACCCGTCACCGGGGGATACGCAGTATTTT. This encodes CASSHPSPGDTQYF.

V gene TRBV29-1 combines with J gene TRBJ2-7; D might be TRBD2 (6 bases). V shed 4 bases and J shed 0 bases, with 10 bases lying between them. The CDR3 sequence is 13 residues long. Germline values: CDR1 SQVTM, CDR2 ANQGSEA. The CDR3: CSVVTGVSYEQYF. The CDR3 DNA reads as TGCAGCGTTGTCACGGGAGTCTCCTACGAGCAGTACTTC.

This clone came up once. The chain carries TRBV27 and TRBJ1-5, with D possibly matching TRBD1 (6 bases). The CDR3 has 17 amino acids. Trimming shortened V by 3 bases and J by 0 bases, and 15 bases separated the two germline ends. Germline loops: CDR1 MNHEY, CDR2 SMNVEV (reference sequence). CDR3 sequence (DNA): TGTGCCAGCAGTTTCTTTTTTTCAGGGGATAGCAATCAGCCCCAGCATTTT. This translates into CASSFFFSGDSNQPQHF.

This sequence joins TRBV19 and TRBJ2-7; no clear D gene. Germline V CDR1 and CDR2: LNHDA, SQIVND (reference sequence). Trimming stripped 3 bases from V and 5 bases from J, with 11 bases between. The CDR3 is 13 residues long. The CDR3 reads CASSMMTINEQYF. The CDR3 nucleotides are TGTGCCAGTAGTATGATGACGATTAACGAGCAGTACTTC.

The chain employs TRBV27 and TRBJ2-2; D remains unclear. Trimming removed 2 bases from V and 6 bases from J, with 10 bases in between. CDR1 MNHEY and CDR2 SMNVEV come from the germline V gene (reference sequence). The length of the CDR3 is 14 residues. CDR3 sequence (DNA): TGTGCCAGCAGTTTAACTGTGTCTCCCGGGGAGCTGTTTTTT. It is translated as CASSLTVSPGELFF.

CDR3 sequence reads: CASSSTGGFLETQYF. CDR3 coding DNA: TGTGCCAGCAGCTCGACAGGGGGCTTCTTGGAGACCCAGTACTTC. The chain recombines TRBV7-9 with TRBJ2-5, with 10 bases aligning to TRBD1. After removal of 4 bases from V and 5 bases from J, the junction contained 7 bases not matched to a gene. The germline V gene encodes CDR1 SEHNR and CDR2 FQNEAQ (reference sequence). This CDR3 comprises 15 residues.

This clone showed up just once. The same CDR3 arises from other DNA sequences in this sample as well. The genes are TRBV5-1 and TRBJ2-1; TRBD2 agrees at 11 bases. V gave up 0 bases and J gave up 4 bases; unmatched junction bases: 3. The CDR3 contains 16 residues. Germline lookup yields CDR1 SGHRS and CDR2 YFSETQ. The DNA for the CDR3 is TGCGCCAGCAGCTTGGCCACTAGCGGGAGTTACAATGAGCAGTTCTTC. It specifies CASSLATSGSYNEQFF.

The chain couples TRBV11-2 to TRBJ1-1; perhaps TRBD1 as D (6 bases). Germline assignment: CDR1 SGHAT and CDR2 FQNNGV. This CDR3 comprises 16 residues. V was clipped by 8 bases and J by 1 base, with 20 bases between them. CDR3 nucleotides: TGTGCCAGCGAGGGGGGACGGAGGGATCGGAACACTGAAGCTTTCTTT. Its protein product is CASEGGRRDRNTEAFF.

In its sample, this clone was seen once. This chain connects TRBV7-2 to TRBJ1-5; TRBD1 aligns across 10 bases. There are 16 residues in the CDR3. The V gene end was trimmed by 0 bases and the J gene end by 6 bases; junction bases not matched to a gene: 5. The germline V gene encodes CDR1 SGHTA and CDR2 FQGNSA. The CDR3 region has the DNA TGTGCCAGCAGCTTAGCGGGACAGGGGCGAGGTCAGCCCCAGCATTTT. Encoded protein: CASSLAGQGRGQPQHF.

This clone has a single count. The V and J genes are TRBV25-1 and TRBJ2-5; possibly TRBD1 or TRBD2 for D (6 bases each). Trimming removed 3 bases from V and 1 base from J, with 12 bases in between. Germline V gives CDR1 MGHDK, CDR2 SYGVNS. The CDR3 spans 15 residues. CDR3 nucleotide sequence: TGTGCCAGCAGTGACAACGGGGGCCCCCAAGAGACCCAGTACTTC. This translates into CASSDNGGPQETQYF.

V usage is TRBV15 and J usage is TRBJ1-5, with D possibly matching TRBD1 (6 bases). This CDR3 comprises 14 residues. Trimming took off 6 bases at V and 8 bases at J, with 17 bases between the two ends. In germline, CDR1 is LNHNV, CDR2 YYDKDF (reference sequence). In DNA, the CDR3 is TGTGCCACCAGGCACTACAGTTCAGGGGAGCCCCAGCATTTT. As protein: CATRHYSSGEPQHF.

The chain carries TRBV5-1 and TRBJ1-1, with TRBD1 as a possible D gene (6 bases). The CDR3 spans 15 residues. Between the trimmed V and J ends, which lost 3 bases and 2 bases, there was a span of 14 bases. CDR1 is SGHRS and CDR2 is YFSETQ in the germline V gene. The CDR3 DNA is TGCGCCAGCAGCTGGGGGCAGGGGAGTAACACTGAAGCTTTCTTT. It is translated as CASSWGQGSNTEAFF.

The chain joins TRBV5-1 to TRBJ2-1; 7 positions agree with TRBD2. This CDR3 is built from 15 residues. V was pared by 1 base and J by 5 bases, with 6 bases of the junction left unmatched. From germline, CDR1 is SGHRS and CDR2 YFSETQ. CDR3 nucleotides: TGCGCCAGCAGCTTGAGGCAGGGAGGGGACAATGAGCAGTTCTTC. Protein product: CASSLRQGGDNEQFF. Variable domain in full (rest from reference TRBV5-1 and TRBJ2-1): KAGVTQTPRYLIKTRGQQVTLSCSPISGHRSVSWYQQTPGQGLQFLFEYFSETQRNKGNFPGRFSGRQFSNSRSEMNVSTLELGDSALYLCASSLRQGGDNEQFFGPGTRLTVL.

The chain employs TRBV9 and TRBJ2-1; no clear D. In germline, CDR1 is SGDLS, CDR2 YYNGEE. The V end was cut by 0 bases, the J end by 0 bases, with 7 bases between. The CDR3 is made up of 15 amino acids. Written as DNA, the CDR3 is TGTGCCAGCAGCGTAGACTCTAGCTCCTACAATGAGCAGTTCTTC. Encoded protein: CASSVDSSSYNEQFF.

The chain carries TRBV29-1 and TRBJ1-2, with a weak D call TRBD1 (6 bases). Germline V gene lookup returns CDR1 SQVTM and CDR2 ANQGSEA. The CDR3 spans 14 residues. Trimming shortened V by 6 bases and J by 12 bases, and 26 bases separated the two germline ends. DNA for the CDR3: TGCAGCGTGGGAGATACACAGCAGGGACGGGGGCACACCTTC. Residues: CSVGDTQQGRGHTF.

The chain couples TRBV4-1 to TRBJ1-3; weak D call: TRBD1 (6 bases). Germline loops: CDR1 MGHRA, CDR2 YSYEKL. Trimming left V 5 bases short and J 2 bases short, with 16 bases between. The CDR3 totals 16 residues. The CDR3 spells CASSYTRGSAGNTIYF. The CDR3 bases are TGCGCCAGCAGCTACACCAGGGGCTCCGCTGGAAACACCATATATTTT.

This chain links TRBV7-9 with TRBJ2-1; 14 bases agree with TRBD2. Losses at the gene ends were 5 bases for V and 7 bases for J; bases not matched to a gene: 4. The CDR3 sequence is 15 residues long. Per the germline V gene, CDR1 is SEHNR and CDR2 is FQNEAQ (reference sequence). The CDR3 spells CASSPTSGRDNEQFF. CDR3 sequence (DNA): TGTGCCAGCAGCCCGACTAGCGGGAGGGATAATGAGCAGTTCTTC.

The chain carries TRBV19 and TRBJ2-1, with 10 positions matching TRBD2. Germline lookup yields CDR1 LNHDA and CDR2 SQIVND (reference sequence). The CDR3 spans 18 residues. The V segment lost 5 bases and the J segment 0 bases; nucleotides outside the gene matches: 10. CDR3 sequence reads: CASSRSSGSPSSYNEQFF. DNA of the CDR3: TGTGCCAGTAGTCGTTCTAGCGGGAGTCCTAGCTCCTACAATGAGCAGTTCTTC.

This chain connects TRBV4-1 to TRBJ2-7, with D perhaps matching TRBD2 (5 bases). The CDR3 runs 13 residues. V was pared by 1 base and J by 5 bases, with 9 bases between. CDR1 is MGHRA and CDR2 is YSYEKL in the germline V gene. The CDR3 region has the DNA TGCGCCAGCAGCCAAGGTGGAGGAGACGAGCAGTACTTC. Protein product: CASSQGGGDEQYF.

The table lists this clone with a count of one. V is TRBV5-5 and J is TRBJ1-5; D gene uncertain. The V end was cut by 1 base, the J end by 3 bases, with 11 bases between. In germline, CDR1 is SGHKS, CDR2 YYEKEE (reference sequence). This CDR3 is built from 15 residues. The CDR3 nucleotides read TGTGCCAGCAGCTTGATGAGTTTAGCCAATCAGCCCCAGCATTTT. Its translation is CASSLMSLANQPQHF.